This T cell receptor (beta chain) was recorded in a study of beta chain features in type 1 diabetes. Points from the study as a whole: In the patient group, naive, central memory and Treg TCRB repertoires seemed more alike than in the healthy donor group. The VDJ junctions of type 1 diabetes patients carried fewer insertions and more deletions.

Every bit of the isolated RNA underwent reverse transcription, so sequencing read expressed TCRB transcripts. Libraries were prepared by immunoSEQ multiplex PCR; TCRdb keeps only in-frame clonotypes and omits some of them. Here the sample spans approximately 200,000 clones, over 8.5% being singletons. The CDR3 has 12 residues. V was cut by 7 bases and J by 11 bases, with 16 bases left in between. CDR1 LNHDA and CDR2 SQIVND come from the germline V gene (reference sequence). With respect to this clone: The antigen is not known.

The chain carries TRBV19 and TRBJ2-3; D may be TRBD2 (6 bases). Specimen: naive CD4+ T cells from blood. The TCR originated in a woman younger than 30 in good health. The CDR3 DNA follows: TGTGCCAGTAAGTCGTCGGGAGCTCTGCAGTATTTT. It specifies CASKSSGALQYF.